This T cell receptor beta chain was found in a study of technical replicates of blood from four donors. Unmatched junction bases numbered 7, after V lost 5 bases and J lost 8 bases. Germline V CDR1 and CDR2: SGHAT, FQNNGV. The CDR3 length is 13 residues. Profiling relied on immunoSEQ multiplex PCR, and the TCRdb table lists in-frame clones only, not all of them. The table includes 45,000 to 60,000 clones, about 86% detected once. Specimen: PBMCs. The source of this sequence is a human donor in good health. Some clones in this sample may be carry-over from other donors' samples. The V gene is TRBV11-2, the J gene TRBJ1-2, with 8 bases that match TRBD1. This CDR3 is CASSLDRGRGYTF. CDR3 coding DNA: TGTGCCAGCAGCCTCGACAGGGGCCGGGGCTACACCTTC.